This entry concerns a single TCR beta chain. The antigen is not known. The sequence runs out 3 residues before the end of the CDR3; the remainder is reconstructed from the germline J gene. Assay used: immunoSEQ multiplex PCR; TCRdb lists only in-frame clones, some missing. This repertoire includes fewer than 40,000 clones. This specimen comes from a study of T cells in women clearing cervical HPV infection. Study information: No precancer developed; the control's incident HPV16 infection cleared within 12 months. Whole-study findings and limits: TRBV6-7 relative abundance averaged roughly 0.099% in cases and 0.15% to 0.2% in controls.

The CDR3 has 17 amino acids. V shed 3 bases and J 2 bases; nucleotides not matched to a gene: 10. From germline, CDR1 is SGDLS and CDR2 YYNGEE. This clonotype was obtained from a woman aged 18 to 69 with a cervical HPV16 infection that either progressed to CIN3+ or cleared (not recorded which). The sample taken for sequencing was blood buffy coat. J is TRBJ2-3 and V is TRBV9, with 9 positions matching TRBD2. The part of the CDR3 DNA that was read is TGTGCCAGCAGCGCCTATAGCGGGAGAAGTCCCACAGATACG. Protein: CASSAYSGRSPTDT. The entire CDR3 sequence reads CASSAYSGRSPTDTQYF.